The next 27 T cell receptor beta chains were all read from a single sample in a study of regulatory T cells in long-lasting Graves disease. The authors built TCR beta libraries using iRepertoire HTBI primers and Arm-PCR of CDR3 regions. TCRdb independently ran MiXCR on the multiplex PCR reads; one entry per CDR3 protein. The sample gives a few hundred thousand distinct CDR3 sequences, around 17% of which show up once; approximately 22% is in the top ten. The time point: newly diagnosed GD, antithyroid drugs for less than 3 months. The TCR library used RNA extracted from PBMCs. Another study also made use of these data, one on T cells in Graves' hyperthyroidism and ophthalmopathy.

Sequencing used peripheral blood mononuclear cells (PBMCs), obtained at new diagnosis, from a patient treated with antithyroid drugs. The receptors stem from a woman in her late teens or twenties with Graves disease.

There are many counts of this clonotype. The rearrangement uses TRBV20-1 and TRBJ2-1, with TRBD1 matching 10 bases. V lost 6 bases and J lost 8; bases outside the gene matches: 7. CDR3 length equals 13 residues. The germline CDR1 and CDR2 sequences are DFQATT and SNEGSKA (reference sequence). In DNA form, the CDR3 reads TGCAGTGCGTACCGGGACAGGGGCCATGAGCAGTTCTTC. As protein: CSAYRDRGHEQFF.

The V call is TRBV4-2, the J call TRBJ1-3; the D is unclear. Germline V gene lookup returns CDR1 LGHNA and CDR2 YNFKEQ. With 1 base removed from V and 0 bases from J, the gap between germline ends came to 7 bases. This CDR3 contains 15 residues. Written as DNA, the CDR3 is TGTGCCAGCAGCCAAGTTTCCTCCTCTGGAAACACCATATATTTT. This codes for CASSQVSSSGNTIYF.

This clonotype has just a few counts. This chain links TRBV9 with TRBJ1-2, with D perhaps matching TRBD1 (6 bases). CDR1 and CDR2 (germline): SGDLS, YYNGEE. The CDR3 runs to 14 residues. V gave up 0 bases and J gave up 4 bases, with 10 bases separating them. Written as DNA, the CDR3 is TGTGCCAGCAGCGTAGGGGGGCTTGGCTATGGCTACACCTTC. Its translation: CASSVGGLGYGYTF.

This clonotype was seen many times. The rearrangement links TRBV7-3 to TRBJ1-2; D gene uncertain. Germline V gene sequence: CDR1 SGHTA, CDR2 FQGTGA. The V gene lost 2 bases and the J gene lost 7 bases, with 11 bases spanning the gap. The CDR3 sequence is 13 residues long. This chain's CDR3 is CASSLDDYGGYTF. Here the CDR3 DNA reads TGTGCCAGCAGCTTAGACGACTACGGTGGCTACACCTTC. The full variable domain, in which reference TRBV7-3 and TRBJ1-2 provide the parts outside the CDR3, is GAGVSQTPSNKVTEKGKYVELRCDPISGHTALYWYRQSLGQGPEFLIYFQGTGAADDSGLPNDRFFAVRPEGSVSTLKIQRTERGDSAVYLCASSLDDYGGYTFGSGTRLTVV.

This clonotype was found once. J is TRBJ2-7 and V is TRBV28; a weak D match, TRBD2 (5 bases). Germline loops: CDR1 MDHEN, CDR2 SYDVKM. Trimming cost V 6 bases and J 6 bases, with 21 bases left between them. CDR3 length: 15 amino acids. The CDR3, as DNA: TGTGCCAGCAGCCAAGGCGGCGGGCAAACCGGCGAGCAGTACTTC. This codes for CASSQGGGQTGEQYF.

This clonotype was detected only a few times. This rearrangement joins TRBV7-2 to TRBJ1-2; D uncertain. This CDR3 region has 11 residues. V was pared by 2 bases and J by 8 bases, with 6 bases between. The germline V gene has CDR1 SGHTA and CDR2 FQGNSA. The CDR3 loop reads CASSLRRGYTF. CDR3 DNA sequence: TGTGCCAGCAGCTTACGGAGAGGCTACACCTTC. Complete variable domain (other parts from reference TRBV7-2 and TRBJ1-2): GAGVSQSPSNKVTEKGKDVELRCDPISGHTALYWYRQSLGQGLEFLIYFQGNSAPDKSGLPSDRFSAERTGGSVSTLTIQRTQQEDSAVYLCASSLRRGYTFGSGTRLTVV.

This clonotype showed up many times. The rearrangement uses TRBV7-3 and TRBJ2-3, with no clear D. Trimming took 2 bases from V and 0 from J, leaving 6 bases between them. CDR3 length: 14 residues. CDR1 is SGHTA, CDR2 FQGTGA, per germline. The CDR3 DNA reads TGTGCCAGCAGCTTATCCGGGAGCACAGATACGCAGTATTTT. It is translated as CASSLSGSTDTQYF.

This clonotype was seen at least ten times. The CDR3 coding sequence is TGCAGCGTCGTCGCGGCGGGGGAAGCTTTCTTT. Its protein is CSVVAAGEAFF. The V gene is TRBV29-1, the J gene TRBJ1-1; D remains ambiguous. This CDR3 is built from 11 residues. V was pared by 6 bases and J by 8 bases, with 13 bases between. Per the germline V gene, CDR1 is SQVTM and CDR2 is ANQGSEA.

This clonotype was recorded at least ten times. V gene TRBV14 combines with J gene TRBJ2-1; 13 bases line up with TRBD2. J lost 9 bases, V lost 5 bases, and 7 bases had no gene match. The CDR3 has 15 residues. Germline CDR1 is SGHDN and CDR2 is FVKESK. The CDR3 spells CASSALAGGPSEQFF. For the CDR3, the DNA is TGTGCCAGCAGCGCACTAGCGGGAGGGCCCAGTGAGCAGTTCTTC. The variable domain in full, with the rest retrieved from reference TRBV14 and TRBJ2-1, is EAGVTQFPSHSVIEKGQTVTLRCDPISGHDNLYWYRRVMGKEIKFLLHFVKESKQDESGMPNNRFLAERTGGTYSTLKVQPAELEDSGVYFCASSALAGGPSEQFFGPGTRLTVL.

The chain combines TRBV6-1 with TRBJ2-2, with 12 bases lining up with TRBD2. CDR3 length equals 16 residues. J was trimmed by 4 bases and V by 7 bases; bases with no gene match: 7. Germline CDR1 MNHNS, CDR2 SASEGT. In nucleotides, the CDR3 is TGTGCCAGCACCCTGGGACTAGCGGGTCTCACCGGGGAGCTGTTTTTT. Its translation: CASTLGLAGLTGELFF.

Remarks on this clonotype: A much larger clone lies a single base off, so this may be a read error. The chain links TRBV18 to TRBJ2-7; TRBD2 agrees at 10 bases. Germline CDR1 is KGHSH and CDR2 is LQKENI. CDR3 length: 15 residues. CDR3: CANSATSGSSYEQYF. DNA for the CDR3: TGTGCCAACTCAGCGACTAGCGGGTCCTCCTACGAGCAGTACTTC.

This clonotype was detected many times. This sequence joins TRBV28 and TRBJ2-7, with 9 bases aligning to TRBD2. Looked up from germline, CDR1 is MDHEN and CDR2 is SYDVKM. The V and J ends lost 5 bases and 3 bases, in that order; junction bases with no gene match: 8. This CDR3 is built from 15 residues. DNA for the CDR3: TGTGCCAGCAGTACAACACTAGCGGGCGGCTACGAGCAGTACTTC. Its protein is CASSTTLAGGYEQYF. The full variable domain, with the rest looked up from reference TRBV28 and TRBJ2-7, is DVKVTQSSRYLVKRTGEKVFLECVQDMDHENMFWYRQDPGLGLRLIYFSYDVKMKEKGDIPEGYSVSREKKERFSLILESASTNQTSMYLCASSTTLAGGYEQYFGPGTRLTVT.

A remark on this clonotype: A read error may explain this, as a much larger clone is one base away. The genes are TRBV9 and TRBJ2-1; D uncertain. The V and J ends lost 0 bases and 6 bases respectively, with 4 bases between them. The length of the CDR3 is 12 residues. Germline V gene lookup returns CDR1 SGDLS and CDR2 YYNGEE. The CDR3 DNA is TGTGCCAGCAGCGTAGAGGGCAATGAGCAGTTCTTC. Its protein is CASSVEGNEQFF. The full variable domain, with the rest looked up from reference TRBV9 and TRBJ2-1, is DSGVTQTPKHLITATGQRVTLRCSPRSGDLSVYWYQQSLDQGLQFLIQYYNGEERAKGNILERFSAQQFPDLHSELNLSSLELGDSALYFCASSVEGNEQFFGPGTRLTVL.

This clonotype was counted a few times. CDR3 coding DNA: TGTGCCAGCAGTTTGTTGGTAGGGTTCTCCTACGAGCAGTACTTC. This encodes CASSLLVGFSYEQYF. The V gene is TRBV28, the J gene TRBJ2-7; D unresolved. The germline V gene encodes CDR1 MDHEN and CDR2 SYDVKM. The CDR3 spans 15 residues. V was cut by 3 bases and J by 0 bases, with 12 bases left in between. Drawing the rest from reference TRBV28 and TRBJ2-7, the complete variable domain is DVKVTQSSRYLVKRTGEKVFLECVQDMDHENMFWYRQDPGLGLRLIYFSYDVKMKEKGDIPEGYSVSREKKERFSLILESASTNQTSMYLCASSLLVGFSYEQYFGPGTRLTVT.

This clonotype was found many times. V and J are TRBV7-2 and TRBJ2-1; TRBD2 is a possible D gene (6 bases). V was shortened by 5 bases and J by 7 bases, with 15 bases between the two germline ends. This CDR3 has 14 residues. CDR1 is SGHTA, CDR2 FQGNSA, per germline. CDR3 nucleotide sequence: TGTGCCAGCAGCCGGGAGACGGGGTGGAATGAGCAGTTCTTC. Protein sequence: CASSRETGWNEQFF. The variable domain in full, with the rest retrieved from reference TRBV7-2 and TRBJ2-1, is GAGVSQSPSNKVTEKGKDVELRCDPISGHTALYWYRQSLGQGLEFLIYFQGNSAPDKSGLPSDRFSAERTGGSVSTLTIQRTQQEDSAVYLCASSRETGWNEQFFGPGTRLTVL.

This clonotype occurred a few times. CDR3 in DNA: TGTGCCAGCAGCTTAAGAGGTGGGGTTGGCGGGGAGCTGTTTTTT. It codes for CASSLRGGVGGELFF. This rearrangement joins TRBV13 to TRBJ2-2; D gene unclear. The germline gives CDR1 PRHDT, CDR2 FYEKMQ (reference sequence). Trimming took off 2 bases at V and 7 bases at J, with 14 bases between the two ends. The CDR3 covers 15 residues.

The J gene is TRBJ1-5, the V gene TRBV9; maybe TRBD1 (6 bases). V was pared by 4 bases and J by 7 bases, with 18 bases between. This CDR3 is built from 15 residues. Germline V gene lookup returns CDR1 SGDLS and CDR2 YYNGEE. DNA for the CDR3: TGTGCCAGCAGCAACTCACCGGGACAAAAACAGCCCCAGCATTTT. This sequence encodes CASSNSPGQKQPQHF.

This clonotype was recorded many times. V gene TRBV28 combines with J gene TRBJ2-7; 7 bases match TRBD2. The CDR3 has 16 residues. V was clipped by 5 bases and J by 2 bases; unmatched bases: 12. Looked up from germline, CDR1 is MDHEN and CDR2 is SYDVKM. In DNA, the CDR3 is TGTGCCAGCAGTCCACGCTCCGCGGGAGAGACCTACGAGCAGTACTTC. Translating it yields CASSPRSAGETYEQYF.

This clonotype was seen ten or more times. V gene TRBV7-8 combines with J gene TRBJ2-7, with TRBD2 matching 7 bases. The length of the CDR3 is 12 residues. From germline, CDR1 is SGHVS and CDR2 FQNEAQ. V lost 3 bases, J lost 7 bases, and 3 bases stayed unmatched. CDR3 sequence reads: CASSFGRGEQYF. The CDR3 DNA reads TGTGCCAGCAGCTTTGGGAGGGGTGAGCAGTACTTC.

In the case of this clonotype: A much larger clonotype is one base distant, so this may be a read error. This chain joins TRBV28 and TRBJ2-1; 8 positions match TRBD2. J lost 10 bases, V lost 4 bases, and 12 bases had no gene match. The CDR3 has 15 amino acids. Germline V gives CDR1 MDHEN, CDR2 SYDVKM. CDR3 DNA: TGTGCCAGCAGTTCCGGGGGGGGCTTACCCTACGAGCAGTTCTTC. This encodes CASSSGGGLPYEQFF.

This clonotype was observed a few times. The DNA for the CDR3 is TGTGCCAGCACCAAGGGATTTACGCAGTATTTT. This gives the protein CASTKGFTQYF. The chain employs TRBV12-3 or TRBV12-4 and TRBJ2-3; no definite D call. V dropped 7 bases and J dropped 8 bases, with 10 bases sitting between them. The CDR3 sequence is 11 residues long.

This clonotype was picked up many times. The chain has TRBV7-2 and TRBJ2-7; D is uncertain. CDR3 size: 14 residues. V was shortened by 3 bases and J by 5 bases, with 14 bases between the two germline ends. CDR1 is SGHTA, CDR2 FQGNSA, per germline. CDR3 sequence: CASSLKLMLDEQYF. CDR3 DNA sequence: TGTGCCAGCAGCTTGAAATTAATGTTGGACGAGCAGTACTTC.

This clonotype was seen many times. The J gene is TRBJ2-1, the V gene TRBV28; the D is unclear. The J call is doubtful: the DNA matches TRBJ2-5 better. The CDR3 has 15 residues. Germline V gene data show CDR1 as MDHEN and CDR2 as SYDVKM. CDR3 protein: CASSFIGVQRETQYF. In DNA, the CDR3 is TGTGCCAGCAGTTTTATAGGTGTTCAGAGGGAGACCCAGTACTTC.

This clonotype was seen a handful of times. The rearrangement uses TRBV4-1 and TRBJ2-7; D may be TRBD1 or TRBD2 (6 bases each). CDR3 length: 16 amino acids. Germline lookup yields CDR1 MGHRA and CDR2 YSYEKL. V lost 3 bases, J lost 6 bases, and 21 bases lay in between. Here the CDR3 reads CASSHDASQGLIEQYF. The CDR3 DNA reads TGCGCCAGCAGCCACGACGCTTCACAGGGACTGATCGAGCAGTACTTC.

This clonotype was seen repeatedly, ten times or more. Written as DNA, the CDR3 is TGTGCCAGCAGTCAAGGGACTAACCGCTTAGGAGAGCAGTACTTC. This gives the protein CASSQGTNRLGEQYF. The V call is TRBV27, the J call TRBJ2-7, with TRBD2 matching 7 bases. With V trimmed by 5 bases and J by 7 bases, 14 bases remained unmatched. This CDR3 spans 15 amino acids. Germline CDR1 reads MNHEY; CDR2 reads SMNVEV (reference sequence).

V usage is TRBV5-1 and J usage is TRBJ1-4; 8 nucleotides match TRBD1. The CDR3 extends over 14 amino acids. After removal of 1 base from V and 7 bases from J, the junction contained 3 bases not matched to a gene. The germline V gene encodes CDR1 SGHRS and CDR2 YFSETQ. The CDR3 reads CASSLTGGTEKLFF. The CDR3 DNA is TGCGCCAGCAGCTTGACAGGGGGAACTGAAAAACTGTTTTTT.

This clonotype was detected many times. CDR3: CASSVTGSTDTQYF. The CDR3 DNA reads as TGTGCCAGCAGCGTGACAGGGTCCACAGATACGCAGTATTTT. The rearrangement joins TRBV7-3 to TRBJ2-3; 7 bases map to TRBD1. CDR3 length: 14 residues. Germline V gene data show CDR1 as SGHTA and CDR2 as FQGTGA. The ends lost 5 bases at V and 2 bases at J; junction bases unmatched: 4. Supplemented by reference TRBV7-3 and TRBJ2-3, the full variable domain reads GAGVSQTPSNKVTEKGKYVELRCDPISGHTALYWYRQSLGQGPEFLIYFQGTGAADDSGLPNDRFFAVRPEGSVSTLKIQRTERGDSAVYLCASSVTGSTDTQYFGPGTRLTVL.